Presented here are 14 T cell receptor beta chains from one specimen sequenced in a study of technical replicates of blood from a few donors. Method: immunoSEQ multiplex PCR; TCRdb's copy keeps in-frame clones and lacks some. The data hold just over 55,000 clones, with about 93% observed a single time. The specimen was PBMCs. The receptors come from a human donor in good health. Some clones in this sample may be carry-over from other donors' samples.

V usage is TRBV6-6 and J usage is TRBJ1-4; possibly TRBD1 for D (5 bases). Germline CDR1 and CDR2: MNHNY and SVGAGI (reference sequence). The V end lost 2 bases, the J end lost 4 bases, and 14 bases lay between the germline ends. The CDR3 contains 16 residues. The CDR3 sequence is CASSYPGRGLNEKLFF. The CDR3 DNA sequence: TGTGCCAGCAGTTACCCGGGGAGGGGTCTTAATGAAAAACTGTTTTTT.

CDR3 sequence: CASSVQGQIYNEQFF. The CDR3 DNA is TGTGCCAGCAGCGTACAGGGACAGATTTACAATGAGCAGTTCTTC. The chain uses TRBV9 and TRBJ2-1; 7 positions match TRBD1. CDR3 length: 15 amino acids. The germline gives CDR1 SGDLS, CDR2 YYNGEE. V gave up 1 base and J gave up 4 bases; unmatched junction bases: 5.

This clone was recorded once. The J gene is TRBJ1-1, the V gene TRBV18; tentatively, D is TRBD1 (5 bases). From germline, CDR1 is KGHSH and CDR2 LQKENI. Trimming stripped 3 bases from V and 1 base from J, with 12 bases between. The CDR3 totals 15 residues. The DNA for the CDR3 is TGTGCCAGCTCACCCCTGGTCAGGGCGAACACTGAAGCTTTCTTT. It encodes CASSPLVRANTEAFF. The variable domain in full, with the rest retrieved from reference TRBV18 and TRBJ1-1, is NAGVMQNPRHLVRRRGQEARLRCSPMKGHSHVYWYRQLPEEGLKFMVYLQKENIIDESGMPKERFSAEFPKEGPSILRIQQVVRGDSAAYFCASSPLVRANTEAFFGQGTRLTVV.

The CDR3 nucleotides are TGCGCCAGCAGCCCGACCCTGGGGGGTGAGGAAAAACTGTTTTTT. This encodes CASSPTLGGEEKLFF. The V gene is TRBV4-3, the J gene TRBJ1-4; D is possibly TRBD1 (5 bases). The germline CDR1 and CDR2 sequences are LGHNA and YSLEER. CDR3 length: 15 amino acids. V lost 4 bases to trimming and J lost 8 bases, with 17 bases between them.

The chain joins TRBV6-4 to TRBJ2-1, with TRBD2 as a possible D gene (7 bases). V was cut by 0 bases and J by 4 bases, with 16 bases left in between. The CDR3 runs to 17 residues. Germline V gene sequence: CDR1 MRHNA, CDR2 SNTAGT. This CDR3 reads CASSDSRGPGTYNEQFF. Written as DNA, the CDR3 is TGTGCCAGCAGTGACTCGCGGGGGCCCGGGACTTACAATGAGCAGTTCTTC.

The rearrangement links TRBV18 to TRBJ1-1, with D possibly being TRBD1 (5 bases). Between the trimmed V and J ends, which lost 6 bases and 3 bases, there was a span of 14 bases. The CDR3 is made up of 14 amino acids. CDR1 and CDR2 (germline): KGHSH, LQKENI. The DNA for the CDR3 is TGTGCCAGCTCTATTGCGACGGGGGACACTGAAGCTTTCTTT. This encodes CASSIATGDTEAFF.

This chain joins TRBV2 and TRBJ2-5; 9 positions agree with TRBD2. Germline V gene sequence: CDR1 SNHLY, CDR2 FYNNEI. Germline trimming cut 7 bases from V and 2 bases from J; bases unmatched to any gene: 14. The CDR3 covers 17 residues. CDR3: CASTEDRAGGGQETQYF. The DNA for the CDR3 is TGTGCCAGCACCGAAGATCGAGCGGGGGGCGGTCAAGAGACCCAGTACTTC.

CDR3 region: CATSREQYGYTF. The CDR3 nucleotides are TGTGCCACCAGCAGAGAACAGTATGGCTACACCTTC. The V gene is TRBV15, the J gene TRBJ1-2; D is unclear. In germline, CDR1 is LNHNV, CDR2 YYDKDF (reference sequence). The V and J ends lost 0 bases and 5 bases respectively, with 4 bases between them. The CDR3 has 12 residues.

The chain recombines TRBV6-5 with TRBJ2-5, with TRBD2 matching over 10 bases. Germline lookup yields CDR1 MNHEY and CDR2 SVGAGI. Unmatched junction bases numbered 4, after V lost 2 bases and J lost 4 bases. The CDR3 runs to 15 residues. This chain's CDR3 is CASSYVGLARETQYF. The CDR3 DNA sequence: TGTGCCAGCAGTTACGTGGGACTAGCGAGAGAGACCCAGTACTTC.

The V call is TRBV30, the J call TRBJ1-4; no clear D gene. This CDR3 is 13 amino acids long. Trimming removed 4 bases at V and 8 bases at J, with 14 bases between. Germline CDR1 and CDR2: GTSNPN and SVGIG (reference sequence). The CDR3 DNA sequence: TGTGCCTGGACCCCGGACCGGGGAGAAAAACTGTTTTTT. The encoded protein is CAWTPDRGEKLFF.

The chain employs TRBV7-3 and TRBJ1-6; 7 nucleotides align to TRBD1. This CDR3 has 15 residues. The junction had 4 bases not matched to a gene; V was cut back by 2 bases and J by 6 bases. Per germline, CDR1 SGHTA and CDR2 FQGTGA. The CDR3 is CASSLLGTANSPLHF. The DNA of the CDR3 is TGTGCCAGCAGCTTATTGGGGACAGCTAATTCACCCCTCCACTTT.

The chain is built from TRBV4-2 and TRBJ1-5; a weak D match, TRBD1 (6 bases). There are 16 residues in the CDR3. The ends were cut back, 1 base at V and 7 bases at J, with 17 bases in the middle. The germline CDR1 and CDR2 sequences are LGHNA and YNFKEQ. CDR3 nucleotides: TGTGCCAGCAGCCAAGCCTTTAGGGGGGGCTGGCAGCCCCAGCATTTT. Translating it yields CASSQAFRGGWQPQHF.

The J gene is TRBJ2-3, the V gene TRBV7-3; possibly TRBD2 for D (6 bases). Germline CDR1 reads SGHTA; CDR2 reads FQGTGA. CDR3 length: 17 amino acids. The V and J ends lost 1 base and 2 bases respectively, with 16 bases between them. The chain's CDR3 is CASSLSRPGEYTDTQYF. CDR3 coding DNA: TGTGCCAGCAGCTTAAGTCGTCCGGGAGAGTACACAGATACGCAGTATTTT. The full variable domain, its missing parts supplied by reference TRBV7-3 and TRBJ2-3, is GAGVSQTPSNKVTEKGKYVELRCDPISGHTALYWYRQSLGQGPEFLIYFQGTGAADDSGLPNDRFFAVRPEGSVSTLKIQRTERGDSAVYLCASSLSRPGEYTDTQYFGPGTRLTVL.

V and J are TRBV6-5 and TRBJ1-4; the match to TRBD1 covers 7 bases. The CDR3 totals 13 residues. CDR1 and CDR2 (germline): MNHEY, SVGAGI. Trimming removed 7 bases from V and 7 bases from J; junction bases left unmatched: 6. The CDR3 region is CASTRQGLEKLFF. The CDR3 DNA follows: TGTGCCAGCACCCGACAGGGTCTTGAAAAACTGTTTTTT.